Listed below are T cell receptor beta chains from one sample, sequenced in a study of human T cells and chemical hapten exposure. TCRdb re-analysed the RACE reads in MiXCR, keeping a single row per CDR3 protein. The sample includes some 110,000 distinct CDR3 sequences, approximately 10% of them seen just once. The sample was whole blood, taken in connection with sensitization to the hapten diphenylcyclopropenone (DPC). The receptors shown here come from a woman aged 45-59 years with alopecia areata. Some clones in this sample may be carry-over from other donors' samples. The CDR3 runs from the conserved cysteine through the conserved F or W.

v_call,cdr3_length,cdr3_aa
TRBV2,13,CASSGGRAIEQFF
TRBV29-1,11,CSVGTSYEQYF
TRBV20-1,13,CSPENVGNNEQFF
TRBV7-9,15,CASSPFSPRKDTQYF
TRBV20-1,15,CSAPWTSASYNEQFF
TRBV2,10,CASSEPGHRF
TRBV29-1,10,CSVETDTQYF
TRBV5-6,12,CASRRHGETQYF
TRBV27,14,CASSEQGASDTQYF
TRBV2,16,CASTRQGRSSAIGYTF
TRBV2,11,CASSDRRKQYF
TRBV7-9,14,CASSLPGAAYGYTF
TRBV7-2,17,CASSLGISGSGANVLTF
TRBV7-9,17,CASSTPKGLAAQETQYF
TRBV29-1,11,CSVEEYNEQFF
TRBV4-1,15,CASSPQPGDGEKLFF
TRBV7-9,15,CASSSGLASTDTQYF
TRBV29-1,15,CSVVPGHQSTDTQYF
TRBV10-2,16,CASSESRGVGDSEAFF
TRBV7-9,14,CASSPDFSGNTIYF
TRBV20-1,14,CSARDWASTYEQYF
TRBV12-3/TRBV12-4,15,CASSPSPDNNNEQFF
TRBV4-3,18,CASSQHFTGLAGTDTQYF
TRBV24-1,15,CATSDLDGLSDTQYF
TRBV6-5,13,CASSRGPNQPQHF
TRBV30,12,CALGQGVYEQYF
TRBV7-2,14,CASSLQGSVTEAFF
TRBV12-3/TRBV12-4,14,CASSHTGGRTEAFF
TRBV12-5,13,CASGLGQGHEQYF
TRBV7-2,12,CASSNPSETQYF
TRBV3-1,14,CASSRSRGPGELFF
TRBV20-1,15,CSARWGGSSYNEQFF
TRBV5-4,13,CASSLVGRDGYTF
TRBV6-2/TRBV6-3,14,CASSYAAGEYEQYF
TRBV20-1,14,CSAQRGLGSETQYF
TRBV20-1,14,CSAREGGITYEQYF
TRBV6-5,17,CASSYSYQGGMNTEAFF
TRBV3-1,14,CASSQILGTYEQYF
TRBV9,14,CASSAGGWENEQYF
TRBV7-8,17,CASSLAGSGTGGPEQYF
TRBV7-3,16,CASSLIGRIPKNIQYF
TRBV6-2/TRBV6-3,11,CASSYLLGYTF
TRBV29-1,15,CSAQVGGASNQPQHF
TRBV18,16,CASSPRLAGGGGEQFF
TRBV10-2,12,CASSVLLDTQYF
TRBV28,17,CASSAPRPSSGANVLTF
TRBV7-9,16,CASSLASGTLTDTQYF
TRBV5-1,14,CASSPGTIGPEAFF
TRBV18,13,CASSPDASREQFF
TRBV12-3/TRBV12-4,11,CASSLAQEQYF
TRBV7-2,15,CASSSGTSSYNEQFF
TRBV29-1,14,CSVEGVEGTDTQYF
TRBV6-6,14,CASTPGTGHQPQHF
TRBV6-5,13,CAIGDRLYTEAFF
TRBV6-2/TRBV6-3,15,CASSPPGRSGNEQFF
TRBV2,13,CASKQDSGNTIYF
TRBV27,15,CASRSGTGSYNEQFF
TRBV27,16,CASSTLERGITDTQYF
TRBV15,15,CATSRASGNTGELFF
TRBV6-5,13,CASSYSSSYTQYF